The rows below give T cell receptor beta chains drawn from one sample of a study of early T cells in non-severe SARS-CoV-2 infection. MiXCR was run by TCRdb on the 5' RACE reads, yielding one entry per CDR3 protein. The table includes roughly 40,000 distinct CDR3 sequences, more than 5.5% detected once. Sequencing was done on a sample of whole blood. The receptor set was obtained from an adult who was a healthcare worker with PCR-confirmed SARS-CoV-2 infection or an uninfected control (not recorded which). The CDR3 runs from the conserved cysteine through the conserved F or W. Each record gives: V gene, clone size, D gene, J gene, CDR3 protein, CDR3 DNA. D genes are given only for firm matches. Clone size is shown for a subset of rows, as once, few, many or a class of expanded clone.

V: TRBV7-9; size: NA; D: NA; J: TRBJ2-5; CDR3: CATRAQGPQETQYF; DNA: TGTGCCACCAGGGCCCAGGGCCCCCAAGAGACCCAGTACTTC
V: TRBV7-2; size: few; D: NA; J: TRBJ1-5; CDR3: CASSYERNQPQHF; DNA: TGTGCCAGCAGCTATGAACGCAATCAGCCCCAGCATTTT
V: TRBV9; size: many; D: NA; J: TRBJ1-3; CDR3: CASSEGGVVLHSGNTIYF; DNA: TGTGCCAGCAGCGAGGGGGGTGTCGTCCTACACTCTGGAAACACCATATATTTT
V: TRBV12-3/TRBV12-4; size: many; D: NA; J: TRBJ2-1; CDR3: CASSLAVARLRNEQFF; DNA: TGTGCCAGCAGTTTAGCAGTAGCGAGGCTTAGAAATGAGCAGTTCTTC
V: TRBV29-1; size: many; D: NA; J: TRBJ2-7; CDR3: CSVGESSEQYF; DNA: TGCAGCGTTGGGGAGTCGAGCGAGCAGTACTTC
V: TRBV5-4; size: many; D: NA; J: TRBJ2-1; CDR3: CASSWGNEQFF; DNA: TGTGCCAGCAGCTGGGGAAATGAGCAGTTCTTC
V: TRBV29-1; size: many; D: NA; J: TRBJ2-1; CDR3: CSVEDGQRRANNEQFF; DNA: TGCAGCGTTGAAGATGGGCAGAGGAGGGCCAACAATGAGCAGTTCTTC
V: TRBV4-1; size: many; D: NA; J: TRBJ1-4; CDR3: CASSQDGRSNEKLFF; DNA: TGCGCCAGCAGCCAAGATGGACGGTCTAATGAAAAACTGTTTTTT
V: TRBV7-2; size: many; D: TRBD1; J: TRBJ2-7; CDR3: CASSLVGQGSYEQYF; DNA: TGTGCCAGCAGCTTAGTTGGACAGGGCTCCTACGAGCAGTACTTC
V: TRBV30; size: many; D: NA; J: TRBJ1-6; CDR3: CAWSANQNSPLHF; DNA: TGTGCCTGGAGTGCGAACCAGAATTCACCCCTCCACTTT
V: TRBV6-1; size: many; D: TRBD1; J: TRBJ2-1; CDR3: CASTVTGDHEQFF; DNA: TGTGCCAGCACTGTAACAGGGGACCATGAGCAGTTCTTC
V: TRBV12-3/TRBV12-4; size: many; D: NA; J: TRBJ1-5; CDR3: CASSLTGYSNQPQHF; DNA: TGTGCCAGCAGTTTGACGGGGTATAGCAATCAGCCCCAGCATTTT
V: TRBV28; size: NA; D: NA; J: TRBJ2-3; CDR3: CASSLVGGWSPSSTDTQYF; DNA: TGTGCCAGCAGTTTGGTCGGGGGATGGAGCCCCTCTAGCACAGATACGCAGTATTTT
V: TRBV29-1; size: many; D: NA; J: TRBJ2-7; CDR3: CSVEELVGNEQYF; DNA: TGCAGCGTTGAAGAACTAGTGGGGAACGAGCAGTACTTC
V: TRBV4-1; size: many; D: NA; J: TRBJ2-7; CDR3: CASSQGQGYPYEQYF; DNA: TGCGCCAGCAGCCAAGGGCAGGGATACCCCTACGAGCAGTACTTC
V: TRBV24-1; size: many; D: TRBD2; J: TRBJ2-2; CDR3: CATLGTKAGELFF; DNA: TGTGCCACGCTGGGGACTAAGGCCGGGGAGCTGTTTTTT
V: TRBV7-2; size: many; D: NA; J: TRBJ2-5; CDR3: CASSPARGVLQETQYF; DNA: TGTGCCAGCAGCCCCGCCCGAGGAGTGCTACAAGAGACCCAGTACTTC
V: TRBV28; size: many; D: TRBD1; J: TRBJ2-7; CDR3: CASSPSWTGYEQYF; DNA: TGTGCCAGCAGCCCATCGTGGACAGGCTACGAGCAGTACTTC
V: TRBV28; size: many; D: TRBD2; J: TRBJ2-1; CDR3: CASRRSGMADSYNEQFF; DNA: TGTGCCAGCAGACGAAGCGGGATGGCCGACTCCTACAATGAGCAGTTCTTC
V: TRBV28; size: many; D: TRBD1; J: TRBJ2-1; CDR3: CASSSPRDSSYNEQFF; DNA: TGTGCCAGCAGTTCCCCACGGGACAGCTCCTACAATGAGCAGTTCTTC
V: TRBV30; size: many; D: NA; J: TRBJ1-1; CDR3: CAWSPMNTEAFF; DNA: TGTGCCTGGAGCCCTATGAACACTGAAGCTTTCTTT
V: TRBV5-1; size: many; D: NA; J: TRBJ2-3; CDR3: CASSLGSHTDTQYF; DNA: TGCGCCAGCAGCTTGGGGTCACACACAGATACGCAGTATTTT
V: TRBV6-4; size: few; D: NA; J: TRBJ2-3; CDR3: CASSERWSTDTQYF; DNA: TGTGCCAGCAGTGAGCGGTGGAGCACAGATACGCAGTATTTT
V: TRBV6-2/TRBV6-3; size: few; D: TRBD1; J: TRBJ2-3; CDR3: CASSYSGTDSTDTQYF; DNA: TGTGCCAGCAGTTACTCGGGGACAGATAGCACAGATACGCAGTATTTT
V: TRBV7-6; size: many; D: TRBD1; J: TRBJ2-7; CDR3: CASSSMRDRDYEQYF; DNA: TGTGCCAGCAGCTCGATGAGGGACAGGGACTACGAGCAGTACTTC
V: TRBV20-1; size: many; D: NA; J: TRBJ2-7; CDR3: CSARDLSGYEQYF; DNA: TGCAGTGCTAGAGATCTGAGCGGTTACGAGCAGTACTTC
V: TRBV19; size: many; D: NA; J: TRBJ2-7; CDR3: CATSEQAMAYEQYF; DNA: TGTGCCACTTCGGAGCAGGCGATGGCCTACGAGCAGTACTTC
V: TRBV14; size: many; D: TRBD2; J: TRBJ2-3; CDR3: CASSLDLAVGTDTQYF; DNA: TGTGCCAGCAGCCTGGATCTAGCGGTTGGCACAGATACGCAGTATTTT
V: TRBV4-1; size: many; D: TRBD2; J: TRBJ2-1; CDR3: CASSQIWTSGKGEQFF; DNA: TGCGCCAGCAGCCAAATTTGGACTAGCGGGAAGGGTGAGCAGTTCTTC
V: TRBV12-3/TRBV12-4; size: many; D: TRBD1; J: TRBJ1-3; CDR3: CASRPMTGFRRGNTIYF; DNA: TGTGCCAGCAGACCCATGACAGGGTTTAGGAGGGGAAACACCATATATTTT
V: TRBV20-1; size: many; D: NA; J: TRBJ2-7; CDR3: CSARDGAGVTYEQYF; DNA: TGCAGTGCTAGAGATGGGGCAGGGGTTACCTACGAGCAGTACTTC
V: TRBV7-8; size: many; D: NA; J: TRBJ1-4; CDR3: CASSLGGAQEKLFF; DNA: TGTGCCAGCAGCTTAGGGGGGGCGCAGGAAAAACTGTTTTTT
V: TRBV5-4; size: many; D: NA; J: TRBJ1-2; CDR3: CASSLGLLANYGYTF; DNA: TGTGCCAGCAGCTTAGGACTTCTAGCTAACTATGGCTACACCTTC
V: TRBV29-1; size: many; D: NA; J: TRBJ1-1; CDR3: CSVRTAELAEAFF; DNA: TGCAGCGTCCGGACGGCGGAACTCGCTGAAGCTTTCTTT
V: TRBV12-3/TRBV12-4; size: many; D: TRBD1; J: TRBJ2-7; CDR3: CASSPGQGPTKQYF; DNA: TGTGCCAGCAGCCCTGGACAGGGTCCTACGAAGCAGTACTTC
V: TRBV7-9; size: many; D: NA; J: TRBJ2-7; CDR3: CASSPGTAFEQYF; DNA: TGTGCCAGCAGCCCGGGAACAGCCTTTGAGCAGTACTTC
V: TRBV3-1; size: few; D: NA; J: TRBJ2-2; CDR3: CASSQELRSGENTGELFF; DNA: TGTGCCAGCAGCCAAGAGTTAAGGAGCGGAGAGAACACCGGGGAGCTGTTTTTT
V: TRBV24-1; size: NA; D: NA; J: TRBJ2-2; CDR3: CATSDKVTGELFF; DNA: TGTGCCACCAGTGATAAGGTTACCGGGGAGCTGTTTTTT
V: TRBV6-6; size: many; D: NA; J: TRBJ2-7; CDR3: CASSYGQRVAEQYF; DNA: TGTGCCAGCAGTTACGGACAGAGGGTCGCCGAGCAGTACTTC
V: TRBV19; size: many; D: NA; J: TRBJ2-3; CDR3: CASTQSHSTDTQYF; DNA: TGTGCCAGTACCCAAAGCCATAGCACAGATACGCAGTATTTT
V: TRBV28; size: many; D: NA; J: TRBJ1-2; CDR3: CARGGQFYYGYTF; DNA: TGTGCCAGGGGTGGACAGTTCTACTATGGCTACACCTTC
V: TRBV2; size: many; D: TRBD1; J: TRBJ1-1; CDR3: CASSSDRLNTEAFF; DNA: TGTGCCAGCAGTTCGGACAGGCTCAACACTGAAGCTTTCTTT
V: TRBV4-1; size: NA; D: NA; J: TRBJ2-7; CDR3: CASSQEDRHSYEQYF; DNA: TGCGCCAGCAGCCAAGAAGACCGCCACTCCTACGAGCAGTACTTC
V: TRBV11-2; size: many; D: NA; J: TRBJ2-7; CDR3: CASSPPGGDEQYF; DNA: TGTGCCAGCAGTCCCCCGGGGGGCGACGAGCAGTACTTC
V: TRBV5-6; size: many; D: TRBD1; J: TRBJ1-2; CDR3: CASSPQGANYGYTF; DNA: TGTGCCAGCAGCCCCCAGGGGGCGAACTATGGCTACACCTTC
V: TRBV5-5; size: many; D: TRBD1; J: TRBJ1-5; CDR3: CASSWGAGQGVQPQHF; DNA: TGTGCCAGCAGCTGGGGTGCCGGACAGGGCGTTCAGCCCCAGCATTTT